These 9 T cell receptor beta chains came from one sample sequenced in a study of CD8 T cells in ankylosing spondylitis. Via MiXCR, TCRdb re-called the 5' RACE reads, giving one row per CDR3 protein. The data hold about 220,000 distinct CDR3 sequences, with roughly 24% observed a single time. Sequencing was performed on blood, either unsorted or a sorted T cell fraction (not recorded which). These receptors all stem from a male donor with ankylosing spondylitis or in good health (not recorded which).

This clonotype was seen a handful of times. The CDR3 DNA follows: TGTGCCAGCAGAGAGGACAGTTGGGAGACCCAGTACTTC. It is translated as CASREDSWETQYF. V and J are TRBV12-3 or TRBV12-4 and TRBJ2-5, with TRBD1 as a possible D gene (6 bases). The CDR3 spans 13 residues. V was cut by 6 bases and J by 5 bases, with 13 bases left in between.

The chain couples TRBV18 to TRBJ2-1, with unresolved D. Deletions cut 2 bases from V and 6 bases from J, with 5 bases between. The V gene's germline CDR1 is KGHSH and CDR2 LQKENI. This CDR3 is built from 12 residues. DNA for the CDR3: TGTGCCAGCTCACCAGTACGCAATGAGCAGTTCTTC. The encoded protein is CASSPVRNEQFF.

By sample fraction, this clonotype is medium-sized. The V gene is TRBV4-1, the J gene TRBJ2-1; 14 nucleotides align to TRBD2. The CDR3 has 17 residues. Germline V gene lookup returns CDR1 MGHRA and CDR2 YSYEKL. V shed 1 base, J shed 7 bases, and the junction held 6 bases outside the gene matches. CDR3 DNA: TGCGCCAGCAGCCAAGGGGGACTAGCGGGAGAACGTAATGAGCAGTTCTTC. Residues: CASSQGGLAGERNEQFF.

This clonotype has only a few counts. The chain is built from TRBV20-1 and TRBJ2-5; no reliable D call. V lost 3 bases and J 0 bases, leaving 8 bases between the germline ends. The CDR3 loop spans 13 amino acids. Germline V gene data show CDR1 as DFQATT and CDR2 as SNEGSKA (reference sequence). CDR3 sequence: CSASRVNQETQYF. The CDR3, as DNA: TGCAGTGCTAGTCGGGTTAACCAAGAGACCCAGTACTTC.

This clonotype was observed a handful of times. V is TRBV5-5 and J is TRBJ2-5; D unresolved. The germline CDR1 and CDR2 sequences are SGHKS and YYEKEE (reference sequence). Trimming cost V 4 bases and J 2 bases, with 9 bases left between them. This CDR3 has 13 amino acids. The chain's CDR3 is CASSVQRQETQYF. The CDR3 DNA is TGTGCCAGCAGCGTACAGAGGCAAGAGACCCAGTACTTC.

This clonotype was counted a few times. The genes are TRBV20-1 and TRBJ1-1; the match to TRBD1 covers 7 bases. Germline V gene lookup returns CDR1 DFQATT and CDR2 SNEGSKA (reference sequence). The CDR3 loop spans 12 amino acids. Trimming at V came to 1 base and at J to 10 bases, leaving 6 bases not matched to a gene. CDR3 loop: CSARAGGGTAFF. The CDR3 DNA reads as TGCAGTGCTAGAGCAGGGGGGGGGACAGCTTTCTTT.

As concerns this clonotype: This may arise from a read error, as a much more abundant clone is one base away. The J gene is TRBJ1-1, the V gene TRBV20-1; TRBD1 aligns across 7 bases. Germline CDR1 and CDR2: DFQATT and SNEGSKA (reference sequence). The junction had 3 bases not matched to a gene; V was cut back by 3 bases and J by 2 bases. This CDR3 is 13 amino acids long. The CDR3 DNA is TGCAGTGCTAGGACAGGGATAAACACTGAAGCTTTCTTT. This translates into CSARTGINTEAFF.

The chain employs TRBV5-6 and TRBJ2-2; D is unresolved. Germline CDR1 reads SGHDT; CDR2 reads YYEEEE. CDR3 length equals 13 residues. V lost 1 base and J 5 bases, leaving 6 bases between the germline ends. DNA for the CDR3: TGTGCCAGCAGCTTGTCCGTTACCGGGGAGCTGTTTTTT. The encoded protein is CASSLSVTGELFF.

Many counts were recorded for this clonotype. The chain uses TRBV20-1 and TRBJ2-3; no reliable D call. The V gene lost 0 bases and the J gene lost 5 bases, with 6 bases spanning the gap. Germline V lookup: CDR1 DFQATT, CDR2 SNEGSKA (reference sequence). CDR3 length: 12 amino acids. For the CDR3, the DNA is TGCAGTGCTAGAGAATCAAGAGATACGCAGTATTTT. It codes for CSARESRDTQYF.